This TCR beta chain emerged from a study of CD8+CD57+ T cells in acquired aplastic anemia. Genomic DNA was employed as the template in profiling TCR beta VDJ and CDR3. TCRdb itself ran the reads through MiXCR, one entry per CDR3 protein. The sample records approximately 190,000 distinct CDR3 sequences, over 60% being singletons. V was shortened by 7 bases and J by 6 bases, with 18 bases between the two germline ends. The CDR3 has 13 residues. Germline V gene lookup returns CDR1 DFQATT and CDR2 SNEGSKA (reference sequence). J is TRBJ1-2 and V is TRBV20-1; TRBD1 might be the D (6 bases). Sequenced sample: sorted CD4+, CD8+, or CD8+CD57+ T cells (not recorded which) from PBMCs. The receptor was derived from a human donor with severe aplastic anemia or a healthy control (not recorded which). The CDR3 region has the DNA TGCAGTGGGGAACGGCGGGGGGCGCATGGCTACACCTTC. It encodes CSGERRGAHGYTF.